This T cell receptor beta chain was profiled in a study of identical twins. Study-wide results and limits: Models, which agreed with sharing between unrelated individuals, nonetheless underestimated the out-of-frame TCR alpha sharing seen in monozygotic twins. Out-of-frame beta chain sequences displayed weaker excess sharing between twins. Analyses of zero insertions could, in part, be confounded by invariant MAIT and iNKT cells.

Comment on this clonotype: The target antigen is unknown.

The cDNA had a unique molecular identifier and a template-switch universal primer site. TCRdb processed the 5' RACE reads anew with MiXCR; each CDR3 protein has one entry. The profile shows 1.5 million to 2 million distinct CDR3 sequences, less than 40% of them singletons. In germline, CDR1 is KGHDR, CDR2 SFDVKD. This CDR3 is 14 amino acids long. V was trimmed by 9 bases and J by 0 bases, leaving 12 bases between them. Sequences were obtained from cord blood. The chain is built from TRBV24-1 and TRBJ2-3; D is unclear. The source is a newborn girl in good health. CDR3 in DNA: TGTGCCACCGGAACCCTAGGGAGCACAGATACGCAGTATTTT. It encodes CATGTLGSTDTQYF.